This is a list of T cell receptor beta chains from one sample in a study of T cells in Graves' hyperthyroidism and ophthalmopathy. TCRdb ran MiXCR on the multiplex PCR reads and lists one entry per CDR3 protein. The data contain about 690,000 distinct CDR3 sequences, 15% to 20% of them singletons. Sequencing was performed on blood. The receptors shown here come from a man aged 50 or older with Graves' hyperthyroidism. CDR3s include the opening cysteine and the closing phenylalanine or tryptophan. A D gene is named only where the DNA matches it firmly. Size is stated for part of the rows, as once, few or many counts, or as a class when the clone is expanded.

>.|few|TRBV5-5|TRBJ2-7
CACSFGGGPLEQYF
TGTGCCTGCAGCTTCGGGGGAGGCCCCTTGGAGCAGTACTTC
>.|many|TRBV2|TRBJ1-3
CASSDRHSRLPGNTIYF
TGTGCCAGCAGTGATCGACATTCCCGCCTTCCTGGAAACACCATATATTTT
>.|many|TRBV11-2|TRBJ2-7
CASSSIRGRHEQYF
TGTGCCAGCAGCTCCATAAGGGGTCGACACGAGCAGTACTTC
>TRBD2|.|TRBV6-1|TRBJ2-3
CASRTQGLARRKDTQYF
TGTGCCAGCAGAACCCAGGGACTAGCGCGGCGGAAAGATACGCAGTATTTT
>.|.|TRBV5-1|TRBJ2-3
CASSLFSGFTDTQYF
TGCGCCAGCAGCTTGTTTTCAGGGTTCACAGATACGCAGTATTTT
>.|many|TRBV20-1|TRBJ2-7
CSARKTGLGYEQYF
TGCAGTGCTCGCAAGACAGGTTTGGGGTACGAGCAGTACTTC
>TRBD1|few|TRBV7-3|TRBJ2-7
CASSLIGTGGYEQYF
TGTGCCAGCAGCTTAATTGGGACAGGGGGCTACGAGCAGTACTTC
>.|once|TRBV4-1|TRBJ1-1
CASSQEAGSMNTEAFF
TGCGCCAGCAGCCAAGAGGCTGGCAGCATGAACACTGAAGCTTTCTTT
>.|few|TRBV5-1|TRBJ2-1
CASSLVGEYGDEQFF
TGCGCCAGCAGCTTGGTGGGAGAATACGGGGATGAGCAGTTCTTC
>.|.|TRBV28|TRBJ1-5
CASSTVWTFSNQPQHF
TGTGCCAGCAGTACTGTGTGGACCTTTAGCAATCAGCCCCAGCATTTT
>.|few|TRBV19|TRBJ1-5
CASSIGGAGNQPQHF
TGTGCCAGTAGTATCGGAGGGGCCGGCAATCAGCCCCAGCATTTT